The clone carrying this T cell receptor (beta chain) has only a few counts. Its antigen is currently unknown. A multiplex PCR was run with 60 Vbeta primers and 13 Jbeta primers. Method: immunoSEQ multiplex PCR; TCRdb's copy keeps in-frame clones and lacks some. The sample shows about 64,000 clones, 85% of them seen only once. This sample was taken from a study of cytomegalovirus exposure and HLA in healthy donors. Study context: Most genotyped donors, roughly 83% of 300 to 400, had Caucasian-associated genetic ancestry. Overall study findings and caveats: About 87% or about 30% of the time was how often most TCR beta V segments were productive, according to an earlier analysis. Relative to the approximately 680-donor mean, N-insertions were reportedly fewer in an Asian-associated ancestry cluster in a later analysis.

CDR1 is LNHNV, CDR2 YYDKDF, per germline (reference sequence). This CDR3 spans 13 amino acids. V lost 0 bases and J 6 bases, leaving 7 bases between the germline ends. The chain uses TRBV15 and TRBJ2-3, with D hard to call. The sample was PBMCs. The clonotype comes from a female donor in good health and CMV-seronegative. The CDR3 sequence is CATSRDLGDTQYF. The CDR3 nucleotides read TGTGCCACCAGCAGAGATCTCGGGGATACGCAGTATTTT.